This record concerns one T cell receptor beta chain sequence. Its antigen remains unidentified. The sample contains more than one DNA sequence encoding this CDR3. The CDR3 sequence is 14 residues long. V lost 3 bases and J lost 5, with 12 bases in between. CDR1 KGHDR and CDR2 SFDVKD come from the germline V gene. This record belongs to a study of Ad26.COV2.S vaccination and SARS-CoV-2 variants. Repertoires were generated with immunoSEQ multiplex PCR, while TCRdb's copy carries only in-frame clones and drops some. This table holds 300,000 to 450,000 clones, just over 90% found once. General study results and limits: Total T cell responses were possibly underestimated by TCR breadth and depth analyses.

This chain uses TRBV24-1 with TRBJ1-2; a possible D gene is TRBD1 (6 bases). Source: peripheral blood, taken after recovery from COVID-19. The sequence came from a human donor who had recovered from COVID-19. The CDR3 bases are TGTGCCACCAGTGATCGCGACAGGCGGTATGGCTACACCTTC. Its translation is CATSDRDRRYGYTF.